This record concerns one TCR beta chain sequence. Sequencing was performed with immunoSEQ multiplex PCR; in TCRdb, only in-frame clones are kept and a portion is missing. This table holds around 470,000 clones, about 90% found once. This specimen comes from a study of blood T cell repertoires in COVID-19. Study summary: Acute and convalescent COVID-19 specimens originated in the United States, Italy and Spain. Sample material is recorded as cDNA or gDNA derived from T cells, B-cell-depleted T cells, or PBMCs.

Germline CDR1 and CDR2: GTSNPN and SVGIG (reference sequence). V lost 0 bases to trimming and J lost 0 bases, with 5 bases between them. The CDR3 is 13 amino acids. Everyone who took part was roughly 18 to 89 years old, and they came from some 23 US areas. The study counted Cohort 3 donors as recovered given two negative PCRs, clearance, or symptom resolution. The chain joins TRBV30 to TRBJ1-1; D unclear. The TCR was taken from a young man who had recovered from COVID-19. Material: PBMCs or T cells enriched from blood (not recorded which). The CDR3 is CAWSVQVNTEAFF. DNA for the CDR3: TGTGCCTGGAGTGTACAAGTGAACACTGAAGCTTTCTTT. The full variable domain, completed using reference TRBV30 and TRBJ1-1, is SQTIHQWPATLVQPVGSPLSLECTVEGTSNPNLYWYRQAAGRGLQLLFYSVGIGQISSEVPQNLSASRPQDRQFILSSKKLLLSDSGFYLCAWSVQVNTEAFFGQGTRLTVV.